These 16 T cell receptor beta chains originate from one sample sequenced in a study of control samples from healthy donors and cancer patients. Sequenced by immunoSEQ multiplex PCR; TCRdb stores in-frame clones only, minus some. The table shows tens of thousands of clones, with approximately 88% occurring only once. What was sequenced was blood. The receptors were gathered from a man over 45 in good health.

In its sample, this clone was seen a few times. The CDR3 reads CASSYASSWPQHF. DNA for the CDR3: TGTGCCAGCAGTTACGCTTCCTCCTGGCCCCAGCATTTT. The chain couples TRBV6-2 or TRBV6-3 to TRBJ1-5; no reliable D call. Germline V lookup: CDR1 MNHEY, CDR2 SVGEGT. Trimming removed 2 bases at V and 9 bases at J, with 11 bases between. The CDR3 is 13 amino acids.

This clone was seen just once. This chain uses TRBV30 with TRBJ2-1, with 11 bases aligning to TRBD1. After removal of 0 bases from V and 2 bases from J, the junction contained 3 bases not matched to a gene. Germline CDR1 is GTSNPN and CDR2 is SVGIG (reference sequence). The CDR3 length is 16 residues. The CDR3 spells CAWSVGQGVAYNEQFF. In DNA form, the CDR3 reads TGTGCCTGGAGTGTGGGACAGGGGGTAGCCTACAATGAGCAGTTCTTC.

The chain joins TRBV4-3 to TRBJ2-3, with D possibly TRBD1 on 5 matching bases. Trimming left V 4 bases short and J 5 bases short, with 16 bases between. The CDR3 is 15 amino acids. Looked up from germline, CDR1 is LGHNA and CDR2 is YSLEER. CDR3 nucleotides: TGCGCCAGCAGCCCCCAGGTAGGGGCCGGAGATACGCAGTATTTT. Protein sequence: CASSPQVGAGDTQYF.

V and J are TRBV10-2 and TRBJ1-6, with 8 bases fitting TRBD1. The CDR3 contains 13 residues. The V gene's germline CDR1 is WSHSY and CDR2 SAAADI. V shed 8 bases and J 8 bases; nucleotides not matched to a gene: 5. The CDR3 region is CASGDRWDSPLHF. The CDR3 DNA is TGCGCCAGCGGGGACAGGTGGGATTCACCCCTCCACTTT.

The gene calls are TRBV5-6 and TRBJ1-5, with D perhaps matching TRBD1 (6 bases). This CDR3 has 16 amino acids. The germline CDR1 and CDR2 sequences are SGHDT and YYEEEE. Between the trimmed V and J ends, which lost 3 bases and 3 bases, there was a span of 16 bases. CDR3: CASSSLAGANNQPQHF. The DNA of the CDR3 is TGTGCCAGCAGCTCCCTTGCAGGGGCTAACAATCAGCCCCAGCATTTT.

The rearrangement uses TRBV29-1 and TRBJ2-7; tentatively, D is TRBD1 (6 bases). Trimming shortened V by 0 bases and J by 4 bases, and 13 bases separated the two germline ends. The CDR3 spans 14 residues. Germline CDR1 is SQVTM and CDR2 is ANQGSEA. In DNA, the CDR3 is TGCAGCGTTGAAGATCGTGGGACAAGTTACGAGCAGTACTTC. This translates into CSVEDRGTSYEQYF.

The rearrangement links TRBV4-2 to TRBJ1-1; D remains unclear. V lost 0 bases, J lost 1 base, and 6 bases lay in between. This CDR3 is 14 amino acids long. From germline, CDR1 is LGHNA and CDR2 YNFKEQ. This CDR3 is CASSQEPTNTEAFF. In DNA, the CDR3 is TGTGCCAGCAGCCAAGAACCGACGAACACTGAAGCTTTCTTT.

The CDR3 here is CASSLFGALRNTGELFF. The CDR3 bases are TGCGCCAGCAGCTTGTTTGGGGCCCTCCGGAACACCGGGGAGCTGTTTTTT. The rearrangement joins TRBV5-1 to TRBJ2-2, with TRBD1 as a possible D gene (5 bases). V shed 1 base and J shed 1 base, with 14 bases lying between them. Germline V CDR1 and CDR2: SGHRS, YFSETQ. The CDR3 has 17 amino acids.

The chain uses TRBV20-1 and TRBJ1-2; D is uncertain. There are 13 residues in the CDR3. Trimming took off 3 bases at V and 6 bases at J, with 14 bases between the two ends. Germline V gene data show CDR1 as DFQATT and CDR2 as SNEGSKA (reference sequence). The CDR3 here is CSASHGRGNGYTF. CDR3 nucleotides: TGCAGTGCTAGTCACGGTCGGGGAAATGGCTACACCTTC.

V and J are TRBV7-2 and TRBJ1-2; D not resolved. The CDR3 extends over 14 amino acids. In germline, CDR1 is SGHTA, CDR2 FQGNSA. The ends were cut back, 5 bases at V and 0 bases at J, with 10 bases in the middle. The chain's CDR3 is CASSQQQANYGYTF. The CDR3 DNA is TGTGCCAGCAGCCAGCAGCAGGCTAACTATGGCTACACCTTC.

This chain links TRBV21-1 with TRBJ2-7; the table's TRBD1 call for D was not verified on the DNA. TRBV21-1 constitutes a pseudogene. CDR3 length: 15 residues. This chain's CDR3 is CASSKTGLISYEQYF. CDR3 coding DNA: TGTGCCAGCAGCAAGACAGGTTTGATCTCCTACGAGCAGTACTTC.

This clone was recorded once. The genes are TRBV10-3 and TRBJ2-1; 11 bases fit TRBD2. The V and J ends lost 6 bases and 6 bases, in that order; junction bases with no gene match: 16. This CDR3 has 18 residues. Germline V gene data show CDR1 as ENHRY and CDR2 as SYGVKD. CDR3 bases: TGTGCCATCAGCCAGTATCCTACAACTAGCGGGAGTATCAATGAGCAGTTCTTC. It yields the protein CAISQYPTTSGSINEQFF.

V and J are TRBV11-2 and TRBJ2-5; D is unresolved. Trimming stripped 1 base from V and 3 bases from J, with 3 bases between. The CDR3 has 12 residues. Germline V gene data show CDR1 as SGHAT and CDR2 as FQNNGV. In DNA form, the CDR3 reads TGTGCCAGCAGCTTAGGTGAAGAGACCCAGTACTTC. Protein product: CASSLGEETQYF.

This sequence joins TRBV28 and TRBJ2-3; TRBD2 aligns across 9 bases. CDR1 and CDR2 (germline): MDHEN, SYDVKM. The CDR3 consists of 16 residues. Germline trimming cut 5 bases from V and 9 bases from J; bases unmatched to any gene: 15. CDR3 loop: CASSPSGSGGVRTQYF. The DNA for the CDR3 is TGTGCCAGCAGTCCTTCGGGTAGCGGGGGAGTCCGCACGCAGTATTTT.

The V call is TRBV5-1, the J call TRBJ2-3; a possible D gene is TRBD2 (6 bases). The V gene's germline CDR1 is SGHRS and CDR2 YFSETQ. CDR3 size: 17 residues. The V gene lost 4 bases and the J gene lost 0 bases, with 18 bases spanning the gap. The CDR3 bases are TGCGCCAGCAGCCCCAAGGGGTTAGCGGATAGCACAGATACGCAGTATTTT. Protein sequence: CASSPKGLADSTDTQYF. The full variable domain, its missing parts supplied by reference TRBV5-1 and TRBJ2-3, is KAGVTQTPRYLIKTRGQQVTLSCSPISGHRSVSWYQQTPGQGLQFLFEYFSETQRNKGNFPGRFSGRQFSNSRSEMNVSTLELGDSALYLCASSPKGLADSTDTQYFGPGTRLTVL.

The chain carries TRBV5-1 and TRBJ1-2; D gene unclear. With 0 bases removed from V and 4 bases from J, the gap between germline ends came to 7 bases. This CDR3 has 13 residues. Germline V CDR1 and CDR2: SGHRS, YFSETQ. Here the CDR3 reads CASSLVVSYGYTF. The CDR3 coding sequence is TGCGCCAGCAGCTTGGTAGTTTCCTATGGCTACACCTTC.